Only a few counts were recorded for the clone carrying this T cell receptor beta chain. Antigen: not known. MiXCR, applied by TCRdb to the 5' RACE reads, yields one record per CDR3 protein. The sample contains 230,000 or so distinct CDR3 sequences, about 24% of which appear only once. The data are from a study of CD8 T cells in ankylosing spondylitis. Germline CDR1 DFQATT, CDR2 SNEGSKA (reference sequence). The CDR3 spans 11 residues. The ends were cut back, 6 bases at V and 7 bases at J, with 10 bases in the middle. Study results and limitations: The study identified a TCR beta motif of under 10 highly homologous variants that appeared characteristic of ankylosing spondylitis blood. Disease-associated clones were reportedly significantly overrepresented in matched ankylosing spondylitis synovial fluid.

Sequencing used blood, either unsorted or a sorted T cell fraction (not recorded which). This TCR derives from a male donor with ankylosing spondylitis or in good health (not recorded which). The V call is TRBV20-1, the J call TRBJ2-1; D is unresolved. CDR3 in amino acids: CSAAQVNEQFF. The CDR3 nucleotides read TGCAGTGCCGCTCAGGTAAATGAGCAGTTCTTC.